This T cell receptor beta chain was sequenced in a study of blood T cell repertoires in COVID-19. The junction had 5 bases not matched to a gene; V was cut back by 0 bases and J by 3 bases. This CDR3 is built from 15 residues. Germline CDR1 is MGHRA and CDR2 is YSYEKL. Under the authors' procedure: It was from reference gene primer amplification that nucleated cell counts were estimated. Sequenced by immunoSEQ multiplex PCR; TCRdb stores in-frame clones only, minus some. That table furnishes V, J and clone size, whereas the DNA furnished D and trimming. This sample carries about 310,000 clones, roughly 90% of them seen once, and the ten largest clones take approximately 2.2%.

The source of this sequence is a man aged 18 to 29 with active or convalescent COVID-19. The V gene is TRBV4-1, the J gene TRBJ2-7; 7 nucleotides match TRBD2. Sequencing used peripheral blood. CDR3: CASSQELQRGYEQYF. The CDR3 region has the DNA TGCGCCAGCAGCCAAGAATTGCAGCGGGGCTACGAGCAGTACTTC.